The 16 T cell receptor beta chains below come from one sample, sequenced in a study of blood T cell repertoires in COVID-19. The repertoire was sequenced with immunoSEQ multiplex PCR; TCRdb's copy has only in-frame clones and lacks some. The table has more than 350,000 clones, 80% to 90% seen once; the top ten hold roughly 10%. Source material: PBMCs or T cells enriched from blood (not recorded which). The receptor set was obtained from a woman in her fifties or sixties who had recovered from COVID-19.

The rearrangement joins TRBV12-3 or TRBV12-4 to TRBJ2-7, with D possibly being TRBD2 (6 bases). Trimming pared 6 bases from V and 2 bases from J, leaving 11 bases between. The CDR3 is 13 residues long. This CDR3 reads CASSGTPTYEQYF. In DNA, the CDR3 is TGTGCCAGCAGCGGGACTCCGACCTACGAGCAGTACTTC.

This chain uses TRBV3-1 (or the pseudogene TRBV3-2) with TRBJ2-7, with 14 bases matching TRBD2. This CDR3 contains 17 residues. V lost 5 bases, J lost 2 bases, and 8 bases stayed unmatched. The germline V gene has CDR1 LGHDT and CDR2 YNNKEL (reference sequence). The CDR3 reads CASSTLGTSGGPYEQYF. The CDR3 region has the DNA TGTGCCAGCAGCACATTGGGGACTAGCGGGGGTCCCTACGAGCAGTACTTC.

The chain is built from TRBV4-1 and TRBJ1-6, with D unclear. In germline, CDR1 is MGHRA, CDR2 YSYEKL. This CDR3 spans 18 amino acids. V was cut by 0 bases and J by 7 bases, with 19 bases left in between. CDR3 DNA: TGCGCCAGCAGCCAAGATCCACGGGGATTAGTAAACAATTCACCCCTCCACTTT. It is translated as CASSQDPRGLVNNSPLHF.

This clone was seen just once. V gene TRBV6-5 combines with J gene TRBJ1-2; D ambiguous. V lost 6 bases to trimming and J lost 3 bases, with 11 bases between them. Germline values: CDR1 MNHEY, CDR2 SVGAGI. The CDR3 sequence is 13 residues long. CDR3 sequence reads: CASRPVADYGYTF. CDR3 nucleotide sequence: TGTGCCAGCAGGCCCGTGGCAGACTATGGCTACACCTTC.

This chain joins TRBV7-9 and TRBJ2-3; D perhaps matches TRBD2 (5 bases). The CDR3 totals 13 residues. From germline, CDR1 is SEHNR and CDR2 FQNEAQ (reference sequence). The V and J ends lost 3 bases and 5 bases respectively, with 9 bases between them. As DNA, the CDR3 is TGTGCCAGCAGCTTGGAGGACCAAGATACGCAGTATTTT. This translates into CASSLEDQDTQYF.

This chain links TRBV7-2 with TRBJ2-3; 8 nucleotides line up with TRBD1. Unmatched junction bases numbered 5, after V lost 6 bases and J lost 0 bases. The CDR3 covers 15 residues. CDR1 and CDR2 (germline): SGHTA, FQGNSA. CDR3 nucleotide sequence: TGTGCCAGCAGACGGACAGGGAGTAGCACAGATACGCAGTATTTT. It is translated as CASRRTGSSTDTQYF.

The rearrangement links TRBV4-3 to TRBJ2-5; 9 nucleotides agree with TRBD2. In germline, CDR1 is LGHNA, CDR2 YSLEER. The CDR3 is made up of 17 amino acids. Losses at the gene ends were 1 base for V and 4 bases for J; bases not matched to a gene: 10. The CDR3 DNA reads as TGCGCCAGCAGCCAAGCTGCGCTAGCGGGGTCGGGAGAGACCCAGTACTTC. Translated, it gives CASSQAALAGSGETQYF.

V usage is TRBV11-2 and J usage is TRBJ1-3; D gene unclear. V lost 1 base and J lost 9, with 7 bases in between. Germline V CDR1 and CDR2: SGHAT, FQNNGV. The CDR3 runs to 12 residues. Here the CDR3 DNA reads TGTGCCAGCAGCTTAGGGGCCTCCACCATATATTTT. It codes for CASSLGASTIYF.

This sequence joins TRBV6-6 and TRBJ2-7; tentatively, D is TRBD2 (6 bases). The V gene's germline CDR1 is MNHNY and CDR2 SVGAGI (reference sequence). V lost 5 bases and J lost 7, with 18 bases in between. The CDR3 totals 14 residues. In nucleotides, the CDR3 is TGTGCCAGCAGTCCCAGGACTGACGGGGGAGAGCAGTACTTC. It is translated as CASSPRTDGGEQYF.

Regarding this clone: The sample contains more than one DNA sequence encoding this CDR3. The V gene is TRBV4-3, the J gene TRBJ1-5, with D tentatively TRBD1 (5 bases). This CDR3 spans 15 amino acids. Germline assignment: CDR1 LGHNA and CDR2 YSLEER. Trimming removed 0 bases at V and 7 bases at J, with 13 bases between. The CDR3 DNA reads TGCGCCAGCAGCCAAGATCTTAGGGGAGGCCAGCCCCAGCATTTT. It specifies CASSQDLRGGQPQHF.

The rearrangement links TRBV23-1 to TRBJ2-7, with 8 bases fitting TRBD1. TRBV23-1 is designated an ORF whose function remains uncertain. J lost 3 bases, V lost 0 bases, and 10 bases had no gene match. The CDR3 covers 17 residues. CDR3 amino acids: CASSQSNMQGALYEQYF. The CDR3 nucleotides are TGCGCCAGCAGTCAATCGAATATGCAGGGGGCACTCTACGAGCAGTACTTC.

V is TRBV27 and J is TRBJ1-1, with a possible D match to TRBD1 (6 bases). The CDR3 is 13 residues long. Per the germline V gene, CDR1 is MNHEY and CDR2 is SMNVEV (reference sequence). The germline V and J ends were trimmed by 6 bases and 3 bases, with 11 bases remaining between them. The CDR3 region has the DNA TGTGCCAGCAGCCGCAGGGGACACACTGAAGCTTTCTTT. Its protein is CASSRRGHTEAFF.

This sequence joins TRBV21-1 and TRBJ2-2; TRBD2, the table's D call, was not compared with the DNA. TRBV21-1 is described as a pseudogene. This CDR3 region has 16 residues. The CDR3 is CASSETSASNTGELFF. As DNA, the CDR3 is TGTGCCAGCAGCGAAACGTCAGCGAGTAACACCGGGGAGCTGTTTTTT.

The V and J genes are TRBV5-1 and TRBJ2-1, with 13 bases identical to TRBD2. Looked up from germline, CDR1 is SGHRS and CDR2 is YFSETQ. The CDR3 spans 19 residues. J lost 1 base, V lost 1 base, and 8 bases had no gene match. CDR3 in DNA: TGCGCCAGCAGCTTGCGTGGGACTAGCGGGGTAGGGTCCTACAATGAGCAGTTCTTC. It translates to CASSLRGTSGVGSYNEQFF.

The chain combines TRBV11-2 with TRBJ1-4, with 12 nucleotides matching TRBD1. CDR1 and CDR2 from the germline V gene are SGHAT and FQNNGV. Trimming took 6 bases from V and 7 from J; bases not matched to a gene: 9. CDR3 size: 16 residues. The CDR3 DNA follows: TGTGCCAGCAGTCGAAATCCGGGACAGGGGGCTGAAAAACTGTTTTTT. Encoded protein: CASSRNPGQGAEKLFF. The full variable domain, completed using reference TRBV11-2 and TRBJ1-4, is EAGVAQSPRYKIIEKRQSVAFWCNPISGHATLYWYQQILGQGPKLLIQFQNNGVVDDSQLPKDRFSAERLKGVDSTLKIQPAKLEDSAVYLCASSRNPGQGAEKLFFGSGTQLSVL.

CDR3 DNA: TGTGCCAGCAGCGCGAAGACAGGAGCTGGAAACACCATATATTTT. It codes for CASSAKTGAGNTIYF. The chain employs TRBV9 and TRBJ1-3; possibly TRBD1 for D (6 bases). The CDR3 is 15 residues long. Germline V gene lookup returns CDR1 SGDLS and CDR2 YYNGEE. The V gene lost 3 bases and the J gene lost 2 bases, with 12 bases spanning the gap.